The rows below give T cell receptor beta chains drawn from one sample of a study of vaccination and CD4 T cells after COVID-19. TCRdb independently ran MiXCR on the PCR reads; one entry per CDR3 protein. The sample lists about 11,000 distinct CDR3 sequences; 58% were seen once. No antigen has been identified for these receptors. The source material was CD4+ T cells from blood, cultured in vitro. The receptor set was obtained from a human donor who had recovered from COVID-19. CDR3s include the opening cysteine and the closing phenylalanine or tryptophan. A D gene is named only where the DNA matches it firmly. Clone sizes are given selectively: once, few, many, or a class where the clone is expanded.

d_call: TRBD1; v_call: TRBV27; j_call: TRBJ1-6; clone_size: .; cdr3_nt: TGTGCCAGCAGCCAAGACAGGGTGGGTTCACCCCTCCACTTT; cdr3_aa: CASSQDRVGSPLHF
d_call: .; v_call: TRBV20-1; j_call: TRBJ1-2; clone_size: .; cdr3_nt: TGCAGTGCTAGAGAAGGGGGGAGCGGCTACACCTTC; cdr3_aa: CSAREGGSGYTF
d_call: .; v_call: TRBV20-1; j_call: TRBJ2-3; clone_size: .; cdr3_nt: TGCAGTGCCCCATTAGGTACAGATACGCAGTATTTT; cdr3_aa: CSAPLGTDTQYF
d_call: .; v_call: TRBV6-2/TRBV6-3; j_call: TRBJ2-5; clone_size: few; cdr3_nt: TGTGCCAGCAGTCGCAGAGGCTTGGCCACACAAGAGACCCAGTACTTC; cdr3_aa: CASSRRGLATQETQYF
d_call: TRBD1; v_call: TRBV20-1; j_call: TRBJ2-5; clone_size: .; cdr3_nt: TGCAGTGCTAGAGCAGGGGGCGACTTTGAGACCCAGTACTTC; cdr3_aa: CSARAGGDFETQYF
d_call: TRBD1; v_call: TRBV28; j_call: TRBJ1-3; clone_size: .; cdr3_nt: TGTGCCAGCAGTAGACCGGGACAGGGACACTCTGGAAACACCATATATTTT; cdr3_aa: CASSRPGQGHSGNTIYF
d_call: .; v_call: TRBV30; j_call: TRBJ1-2; clone_size: .; cdr3_nt: TGTGCCTGGAGTGAATTTAGAACCGGTGGCTACACCTTC; cdr3_aa: CAWSEFRTGGYTF
d_call: TRBD2; v_call: TRBV20-1; j_call: TRBJ2-2; clone_size: .; cdr3_nt: TGCAGTGCTCTAAGGACTAGCGGGAGGGCCACCGGGGAGCTGTTTTTT; cdr3_aa: CSALRTSGRATGELFF
d_call: .; v_call: TRBV5-1; j_call: TRBJ2-7; clone_size: .; cdr3_nt: TGCGCCAGCAACTATTCCGGGGCGCGAGATAACCACGAGCAGTACTTC; cdr3_aa: CASNYSGARDNHEQYF
d_call: .; v_call: TRBV20-1; j_call: TRBJ1-2; clone_size: few; cdr3_nt: TGCAGTGCTGGGGTAAACTATGGCTACACCTTC; cdr3_aa: CSAGVNYGYTF
d_call: .; v_call: TRBV14; j_call: TRBJ1-2; clone_size: .; cdr3_nt: TGTGCCAGCAGCCAAGCACGGGTGAGCTACACCTTC; cdr3_aa: CASSQARVSYTF
d_call: TRBD1; v_call: TRBV7-2; j_call: TRBJ2-3; clone_size: .; cdr3_nt: TGTGCCAGCAGCTTAGTTGGACAGGGGACAGATACGCAGTATTTT; cdr3_aa: CASSLVGQGTDTQYF
d_call: TRBD1; v_call: TRBV6-1; j_call: TRBJ2-7; clone_size: .; cdr3_nt: TGTGCCAGCAGTGATCGGACAGGGGCGTCCCTAGGCAAGCAGTACTTC; cdr3_aa: CASSDRTGASLGKQYF
d_call: .; v_call: TRBV24-1; j_call: TRBJ2-1; clone_size: .; cdr3_nt: TGTGCCACCTCCCCGACGGGGCCCTACAATGAGCAGTTCTTC; cdr3_aa: CATSPTGPYNEQFF
d_call: .; v_call: TRBV28; j_call: TRBJ1-2; clone_size: .; cdr3_nt: TGTGCCAGCAGAACCGGGTCCCAGTATGGCTACACCTTC; cdr3_aa: CASRTGSQYGYTF
d_call: .; v_call: TRBV10-3; j_call: TRBJ1-1; clone_size: .; cdr3_nt: TGTGCCATCAGTGGGGGAGGGATGAACACTGAAGCTTTCTTT; cdr3_aa: CAISGGGMNTEAFF
d_call: .; v_call: TRBV7-2; j_call: TRBJ2-7; clone_size: .; cdr3_nt: TGTGCCAGCAGCTCCCACCTCCGGAGCCCCTACGAGCAGTACTTC; cdr3_aa: CASSSHLRSPYEQYF
d_call: .; v_call: TRBV20-1; j_call: TRBJ1-6; clone_size: .; cdr3_nt: TGCAGTGCTAGAGAAGGTGGGGGTACCTATTCACCCCTCCACTTT; cdr3_aa: CSAREGGGTYSPLHF
d_call: .; v_call: TRBV6-1; j_call: TRBJ1-2; clone_size: .; cdr3_nt: TGTGCCAGCAGTAGCACTTATGGCTACACCTTC; cdr3_aa: CASSSTYGYTF
d_call: TRBD1; v_call: TRBV20-1; j_call: TRBJ2-1; clone_size: .; cdr3_nt: TGCAGTGCCCGACAGGGCATTAATTACTACAATGAGCAGTTCTTC; cdr3_aa: CSARQGINYYNEQFF
d_call: .; v_call: TRBV20-1; j_call: TRBJ1-2; clone_size: few; cdr3_nt: TGCAGTGCTAGAGAGGGCAGGGGTCTATATGGCTACACCTTC; cdr3_aa: CSAREGRGLYGYTF
d_call: .; v_call: TRBV2; j_call: TRBJ1-2; clone_size: few; cdr3_nt: TGTGCCAGCAGTCCCCTCGTACTGGGCTACACCTTC; cdr3_aa: CASSPLVLGYTF
d_call: .; v_call: TRBV6-2/TRBV6-3; j_call: TRBJ2-3; clone_size: once; cdr3_nt: TGTGCCAGCAGACGGGACGGCACAGATACGCAGTATTTT; cdr3_aa: CASRRDGTDTQYF
d_call: TRBD1; v_call: TRBV6-1; j_call: TRBJ2-1; clone_size: .; cdr3_nt: TGTGCCAGCCATTCCCCGGGACAGGGACGCAATGAGCAGTTCTTC; cdr3_aa: CASHSPGQGRNEQFF
d_call: .; v_call: TRBV28; j_call: TRBJ2-5; clone_size: .; cdr3_nt: TGTGCCAGCAGTACTACTGACCCCAGGGCCCAAGAGACCCAGTACTTC; cdr3_aa: CASSTTDPRAQETQYF
d_call: .; v_call: TRBV6-1; j_call: TRBJ2-7; clone_size: .; cdr3_nt: TGTGCCAGCAGCCGCGGGGTTAGCTCCTACGAGCAGTACTTC; cdr3_aa: CASSRGVSSYEQYF
d_call: TRBD2; v_call: TRBV6-2/TRBV6-3; j_call: TRBJ2-1; clone_size: .; cdr3_nt: TGTGCCAGCATCCCAGCGGGAGGGTACAATGAGCAGTTCTTC; cdr3_aa: CASIPAGGYNEQFF
d_call: .; v_call: TRBV5-1; j_call: TRBJ2-7; clone_size: .; cdr3_nt: TGCGCCAGCAGCTTGGGGGCCCAGCAGTACTTC; cdr3_aa: CASSLGAQQYF
d_call: TRBD1; v_call: TRBV27; j_call: TRBJ2-3; clone_size: .; cdr3_nt: TGTGCCAGCAGTATTAACAGGGGGCGGGATACGCAGTATTTT; cdr3_aa: CASSINRGRDTQYF
d_call: .; v_call: TRBV10-3; j_call: TRBJ1-1; clone_size: .; cdr3_nt: TGTGCCATCAGTGAGTCGACTCCGGGGCGGACTGAAGCTTTCTTT; cdr3_aa: CAISESTPGRTEAFF
d_call: .; v_call: TRBV6-5; j_call: TRBJ1-2; clone_size: .; cdr3_nt: TGTGCCAGCAGTTATTCGGGTTCCTCTGGCTACACCTTC; cdr3_aa: CASSYSGSSGYTF
d_call: .; v_call: TRBV7-3; j_call: TRBJ2-2; clone_size: .; cdr3_nt: TGTGCCAGCAGTAACGGGGGCACCGGGGAGCTGTTTTTT; cdr3_aa: CASSNGGTGELFF
d_call: TRBD1; v_call: TRBV30; j_call: TRBJ2-5; clone_size: .; cdr3_nt: TGTGCCTGGAGTGGTGAACCGGGACAGGGGATAGAGACCCAGTACTTC; cdr3_aa: CAWSGEPGQGIETQYF
d_call: TRBD2; v_call: TRBV20-1; j_call: TRBJ2-4; clone_size: .; cdr3_nt: TGCAGTGCTAGAGATTCGGTGGGAGGGACCAAAAACATTCAGTACTTC; cdr3_aa: CSARDSVGGTKNIQYF
d_call: TRBD1; v_call: TRBV19; j_call: TRBJ1-6; clone_size: few; cdr3_nt: TGTGCCAGCAGCAGGGGGAATAATTCACCCCTCCACTTT; cdr3_aa: CASSRGNNSPLHF
d_call: TRBD1; v_call: TRBV28; j_call: TRBJ1-1; clone_size: few; cdr3_nt: TGTGCCAGCAGTGCCCTATACAGGGGTAAGTCCACTGAAGCTTTCTTT; cdr3_aa: CASSALYRGKSTEAFF
d_call: TRBD1; v_call: TRBV7-2; j_call: TRBJ2-7; clone_size: .; cdr3_nt: TGTGCCAGCAGCATCTATGGGACAGCTAACTACGAGCAGTACTTC; cdr3_aa: CASSIYGTANYEQYF
d_call: .; v_call: TRBV6-1; j_call: TRBJ1-2; clone_size: .; cdr3_nt: TGTGCCAGCAGAACAGGGACTTACTATGGCTACACCTTC; cdr3_aa: CASRTGTYYGYTF
d_call: .; v_call: TRBV21-1; j_call: TRBJ1-5; clone_size: .; cdr3_nt: TGTGCCAGCAGGCTTCCCAGGGTCGGAGGAAGCAATCAGCCCCAGCATTTT; cdr3_aa: CASRLPRVGGSNQPQHF
d_call: TRBD2; v_call: TRBV7-2; j_call: TRBJ2-1; clone_size: medium-sized; cdr3_nt: TGTGCCAGCAGCTTGGGACTAGCGGACAATGAGCAGTTCTTC; cdr3_aa: CASSLGLADNEQFF
d_call: .; v_call: TRBV27; j_call: TRBJ1-2; clone_size: .; cdr3_nt: TGTGCCAGCAGTTTCTTGGGAGGCTATGGCTACACCTTC; cdr3_aa: CASSFLGGYGYTF
d_call: .; v_call: TRBV19; j_call: TRBJ2-2; clone_size: .; cdr3_nt: TGTGCCAGTAGTATTATCGGACTACTGAACACCGGGGAGCTGTTTTTT; cdr3_aa: CASSIIGLLNTGELFF
d_call: .; v_call: TRBV2; j_call: TRBJ1-2; clone_size: .; cdr3_nt: TGTGCCAGCAGTGAAGTTCAGGGTGCAGGCTACACCTTC; cdr3_aa: CASSEVQGAGYTF
d_call: .; v_call: TRBV19; j_call: TRBJ1-1; clone_size: .; cdr3_nt: TGTGCCAGTAGCGAGGGGTCCACAGTTGAAGCTTTCTTT; cdr3_aa: CASSEGSTVEAFF
d_call: TRBD2; v_call: TRBV20-1; j_call: TRBJ2-3; clone_size: once; cdr3_nt: TGCAGTGCTCGACCCCAAGCGGGAATGGCAGATACGCAGTATTTT; cdr3_aa: CSARPQAGMADTQYF
d_call: .; v_call: TRBV5-4; j_call: TRBJ2-5; clone_size: few; cdr3_nt: TGTGCCAGCAGCGCAATTGGGGGGGGGCGGAGCCAAGAGACCCAGTACTTC; cdr3_aa: CASSAIGGGRSQETQYF
d_call: .; v_call: TRBV20-1; j_call: TRBJ1-2; clone_size: medium-sized; cdr3_nt: TGCAGTGCTAGAGTTGACAGATTTAATGGCTACACCTTC; cdr3_aa: CSARVDRFNGYTF
d_call: TRBD2; v_call: TRBV6-5; j_call: TRBJ2-2; clone_size: .; cdr3_nt: TGTGCCAGCAGTTACTCGACGCTAGCGGGATACACCGGGGAGCTGTTTTTT; cdr3_aa: CASSYSTLAGYTGELFF
d_call: .; v_call: TRBV5-1; j_call: TRBJ2-2; clone_size: medium-sized; cdr3_nt: TGCGCCAGCAGCGCTGCCAGGGAAACCGGGGAGCTGTTTTTT; cdr3_aa: CASSAARETGELFF
d_call: .; v_call: TRBV7-2; j_call: TRBJ1-1; clone_size: .; cdr3_nt: TGTGCCAGCAGCCCAAGACGGACTCCGATGAACACTGAAGCTTTCTTT; cdr3_aa: CASSPRRTPMNTEAFF
d_call: TRBD2; v_call: TRBV20-1; j_call: TRBJ2-1; clone_size: .; cdr3_nt: TGCAGTGCTAGAGACGTAGCGGGAGGAGGATCCTACAATGAGCAGTTCTTC; cdr3_aa: CSARDVAGGGSYNEQFF
d_call: TRBD1; v_call: TRBV20-1; j_call: TRBJ2-1; clone_size: .; cdr3_nt: TGCAGTGCTAGAGATTGGGGGACAGGGACCCCCAATGAGCAGTTCTTC; cdr3_aa: CSARDWGTGTPNEQFF
d_call: TRBD2; v_call: TRBV6-2/TRBV6-3; j_call: TRBJ2-1; clone_size: .; cdr3_nt: TGTGCCAGCAGTTACTCGGCGGGAGGTGTGGATGAGCAGTTCTTC; cdr3_aa: CASSYSAGGVDEQFF